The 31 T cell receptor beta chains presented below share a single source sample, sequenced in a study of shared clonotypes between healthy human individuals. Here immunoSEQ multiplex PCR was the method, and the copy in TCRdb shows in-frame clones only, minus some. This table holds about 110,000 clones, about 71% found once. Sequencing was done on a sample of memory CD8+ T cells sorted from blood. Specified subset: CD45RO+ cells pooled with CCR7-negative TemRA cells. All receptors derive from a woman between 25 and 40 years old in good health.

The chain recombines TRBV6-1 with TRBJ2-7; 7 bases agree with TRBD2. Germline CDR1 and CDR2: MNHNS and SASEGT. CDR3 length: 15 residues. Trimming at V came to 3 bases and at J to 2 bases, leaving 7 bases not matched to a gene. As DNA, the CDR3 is TGTGCCAGCAGTGACGAGAGTGGGGGGGCCTACGAGCAGTACTTC. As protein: CASSDESGGAYEQYF.

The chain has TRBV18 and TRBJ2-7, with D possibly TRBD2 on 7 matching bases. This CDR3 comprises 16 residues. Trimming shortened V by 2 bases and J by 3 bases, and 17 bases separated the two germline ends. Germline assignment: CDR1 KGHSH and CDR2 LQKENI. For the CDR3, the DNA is TGTGCCAGCTCACCATTCCGGGGGGCGCACGGCTACGAGCAGTACTTC. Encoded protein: CASSPFRGAHGYEQYF.

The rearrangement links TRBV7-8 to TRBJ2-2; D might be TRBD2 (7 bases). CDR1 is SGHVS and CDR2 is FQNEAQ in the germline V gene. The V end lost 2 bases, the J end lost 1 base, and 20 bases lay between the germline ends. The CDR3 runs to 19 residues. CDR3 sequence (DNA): TGTGCCAGCAGCTTATTAGCTGGGGGGGCTAGACTGAACACCGGGGAGCTGTTTTTT. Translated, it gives CASSLLAGGARLNTGELFF.

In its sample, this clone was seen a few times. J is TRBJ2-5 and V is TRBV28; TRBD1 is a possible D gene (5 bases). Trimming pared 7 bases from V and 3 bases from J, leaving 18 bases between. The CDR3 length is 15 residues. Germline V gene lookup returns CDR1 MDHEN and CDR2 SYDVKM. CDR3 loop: CASTGRAGLEETQYF. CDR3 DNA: TGTGCCAGCACGGGCAGGGCTGGATTGGAAGAGACCCAGTACTTC.

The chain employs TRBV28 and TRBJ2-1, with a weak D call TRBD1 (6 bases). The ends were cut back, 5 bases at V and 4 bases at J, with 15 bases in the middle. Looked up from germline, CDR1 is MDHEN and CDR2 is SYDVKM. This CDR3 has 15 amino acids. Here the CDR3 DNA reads TGTGCCAGCAGTACCCCCTCAGGGGCATACAATGAGCAGTTCTTC. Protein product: CASSTPSGAYNEQFF.

The CDR3 bases are TGTGCCAGTAGTACGGACAGGGAACGGAACAATGAGCAGTTCTTC. Translation: CASSTDRERNNEQFF. The chain is built from TRBV19 and TRBJ2-1; 8 bases are shared with TRBD1. Germline V gene sequence: CDR1 LNHDA, CDR2 SQIVND (reference sequence). Trimming took 4 bases from V and 5 from J; bases not matched to a gene: 7. The length of the CDR3 is 15 residues.

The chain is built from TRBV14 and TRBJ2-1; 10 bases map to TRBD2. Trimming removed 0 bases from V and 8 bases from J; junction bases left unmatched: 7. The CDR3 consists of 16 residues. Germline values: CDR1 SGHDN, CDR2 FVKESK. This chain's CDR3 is CASSQDPSGSGDEQFF. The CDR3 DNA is TGTGCCAGCAGCCAAGACCCTAGCGGGAGTGGGGATGAGCAGTTCTTC.

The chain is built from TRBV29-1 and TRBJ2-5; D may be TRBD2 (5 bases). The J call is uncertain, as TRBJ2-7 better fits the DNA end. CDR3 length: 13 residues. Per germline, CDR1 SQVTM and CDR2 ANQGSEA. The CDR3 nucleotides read TGCAGCGTGTCAGAGGGCCGGTCCTACGAGCAGTACTTC. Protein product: CSVSEGRSYEQYF.

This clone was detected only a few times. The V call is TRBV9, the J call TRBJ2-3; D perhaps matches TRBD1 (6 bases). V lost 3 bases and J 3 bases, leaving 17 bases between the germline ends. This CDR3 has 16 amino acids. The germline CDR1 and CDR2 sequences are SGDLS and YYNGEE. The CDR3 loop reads CASSDGQGIGTDTQYF. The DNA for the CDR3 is TGTGCCAGCAGCGACGGCCAGGGGATTGGTACAGATACGCAGTATTTT.

The CDR3 loop is CASSFSGPYNEQFF. The CDR3 DNA follows: TGTGCCAGCAGTTTCAGCGGGCCATACAATGAGCAGTTCTTC. V and J are TRBV25-1 and TRBJ2-1; the D gene is possibly TRBD2 (6 bases). CDR1 and CDR2 from the germline V gene are MGHDK and SYGVNS. The CDR3 runs to 14 residues. V lost 5 bases and J 4 bases, leaving 12 bases between the germline ends.

CDR3 region: CASSPGGLNYGYTF. CDR3 nucleotide sequence: TGTGCCAGCTCACCTGGGGGACTCAACTATGGCTACACCTTC. This rearrangement joins TRBV18 to TRBJ1-2; a possible D gene is TRBD1 (5 bases). Germline lookup yields CDR1 KGHSH and CDR2 LQKENI. This CDR3 contains 14 residues. The V and J ends lost 3 bases and 2 bases respectively, with 10 bases between them.

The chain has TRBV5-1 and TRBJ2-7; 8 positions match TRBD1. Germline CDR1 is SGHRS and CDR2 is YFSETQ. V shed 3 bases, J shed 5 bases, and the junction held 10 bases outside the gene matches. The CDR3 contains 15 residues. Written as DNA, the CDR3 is TGCGCCAGCAGCTGGAAGACAGGGGCTAACCACGAGCAGTACTTC. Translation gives CASSWKTGANHEQYF.

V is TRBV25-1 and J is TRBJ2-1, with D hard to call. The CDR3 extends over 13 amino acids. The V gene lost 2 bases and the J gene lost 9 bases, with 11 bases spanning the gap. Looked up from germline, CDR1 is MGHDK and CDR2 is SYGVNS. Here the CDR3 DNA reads TGTGCCAGCAGTGAAGATCCCATTCCTGAGCAGTTCTTC. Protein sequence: CASSEDPIPEQFF.

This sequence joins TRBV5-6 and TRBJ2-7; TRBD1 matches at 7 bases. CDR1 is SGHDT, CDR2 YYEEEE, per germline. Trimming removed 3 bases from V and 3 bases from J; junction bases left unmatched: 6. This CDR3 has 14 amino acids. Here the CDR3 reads CASSSYRQGYEQYF. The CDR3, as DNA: TGTGCCAGCAGCTCGTACAGACAGGGCTACGAGCAGTACTTC.

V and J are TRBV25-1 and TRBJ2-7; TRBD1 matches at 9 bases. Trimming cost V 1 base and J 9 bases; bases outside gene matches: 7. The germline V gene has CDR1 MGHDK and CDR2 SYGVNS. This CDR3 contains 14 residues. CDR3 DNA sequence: TGTGCCAGCAGTGAATTCGGGACAGGGCCCATGCAGTACTTC. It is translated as CASSEFGTGPMQYF.

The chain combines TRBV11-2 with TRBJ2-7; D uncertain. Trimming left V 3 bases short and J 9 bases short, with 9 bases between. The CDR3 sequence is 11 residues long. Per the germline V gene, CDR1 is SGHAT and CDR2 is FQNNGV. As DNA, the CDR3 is TGTGCCAGCAGCTTCTTACGTAGGCAGTACTTC. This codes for CASSFLRRQYF.

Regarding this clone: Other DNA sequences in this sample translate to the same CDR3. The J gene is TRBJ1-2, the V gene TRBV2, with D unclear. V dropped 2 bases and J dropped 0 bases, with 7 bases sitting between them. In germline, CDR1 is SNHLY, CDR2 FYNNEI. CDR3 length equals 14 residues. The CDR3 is CASSERGPNYGYTF. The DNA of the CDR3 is TGTGCCAGCAGTGAAAGAGGCCCTAACTATGGCTACACCTTC.

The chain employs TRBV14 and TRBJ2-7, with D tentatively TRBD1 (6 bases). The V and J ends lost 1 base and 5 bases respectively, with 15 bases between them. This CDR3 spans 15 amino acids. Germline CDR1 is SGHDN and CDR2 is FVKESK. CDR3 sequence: CASSQVGTGSDEQYF. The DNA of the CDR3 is TGTGCCAGCAGCCAAGTAGGTACAGGGAGCGACGAGCAGTACTTC.

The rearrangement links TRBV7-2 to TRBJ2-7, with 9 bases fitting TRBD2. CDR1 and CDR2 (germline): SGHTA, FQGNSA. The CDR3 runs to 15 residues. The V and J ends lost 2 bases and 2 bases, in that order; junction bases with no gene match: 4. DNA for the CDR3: TGTGCCAGCAGCTTAACAGCGGGAGGCCCCTACGAGCAGTACTTC. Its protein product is CASSLTAGGPYEQYF. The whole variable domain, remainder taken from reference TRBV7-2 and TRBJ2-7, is GAGVSQSPSNKVTEKGKDVELRCDPISGHTALYWYRQSLGQGLEFLIYFQGNSAPDKSGLPSDRFSAERTGGSVSTLTIQRTQQEDSAVYLCASSLTAGGPYEQYFGPGTRLTVT.

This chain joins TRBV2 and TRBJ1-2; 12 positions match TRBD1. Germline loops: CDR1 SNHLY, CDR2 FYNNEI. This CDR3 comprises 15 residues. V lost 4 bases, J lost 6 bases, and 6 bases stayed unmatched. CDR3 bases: TGTGCCAGCAGTGGGGACAGGGGGCGTCTGGATGGCTACACCTTC. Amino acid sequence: CASSGDRGRLDGYTF.

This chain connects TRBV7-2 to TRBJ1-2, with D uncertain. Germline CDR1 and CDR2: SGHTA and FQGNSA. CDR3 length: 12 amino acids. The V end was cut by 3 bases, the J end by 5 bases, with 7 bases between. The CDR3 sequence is CASSLRGYGYTF. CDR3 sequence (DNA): TGTGCCAGCAGCTTGCGGGGATATGGCTACACCTTC.

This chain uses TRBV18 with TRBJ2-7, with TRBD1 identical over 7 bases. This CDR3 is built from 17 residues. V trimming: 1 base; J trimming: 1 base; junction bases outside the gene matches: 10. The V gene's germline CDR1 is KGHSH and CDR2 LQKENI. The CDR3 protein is CASSPRWAGGYSYEQYF. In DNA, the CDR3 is TGTGCCAGCTCACCACGGTGGGCAGGGGGATATTCCTACGAGCAGTACTTC.

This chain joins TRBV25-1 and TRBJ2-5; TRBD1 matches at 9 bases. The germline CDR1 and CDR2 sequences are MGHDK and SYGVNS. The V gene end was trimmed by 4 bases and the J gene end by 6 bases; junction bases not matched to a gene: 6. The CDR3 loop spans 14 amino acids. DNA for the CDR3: TGTGCCAGCAGTGGGAGACAGGGGGGAAAGACCCAGTACTTC. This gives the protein CASSGRQGGKTQYF.

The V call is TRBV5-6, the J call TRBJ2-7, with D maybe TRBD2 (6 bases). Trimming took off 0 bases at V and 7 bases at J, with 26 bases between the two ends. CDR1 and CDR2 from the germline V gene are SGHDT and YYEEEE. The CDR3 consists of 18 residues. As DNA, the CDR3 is TGTGCCAGCAGCTTGGGGCCTAGGTTGGGGGGTCCCGAGTGGGAGCAGTACTTC. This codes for CASSLGPRLGGPEWEQYF. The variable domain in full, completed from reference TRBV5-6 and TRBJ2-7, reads DAGVTQSPTHLIKTRGQQVTLRCSPKSGHDTVSWYQQALGQGPQFIFQYYEEEERQRGNFPDRFSGHQFPNYSSELNVNALLLGDSALYLCASSLGPRLGGPEWEQYFGPGTRLTVT.

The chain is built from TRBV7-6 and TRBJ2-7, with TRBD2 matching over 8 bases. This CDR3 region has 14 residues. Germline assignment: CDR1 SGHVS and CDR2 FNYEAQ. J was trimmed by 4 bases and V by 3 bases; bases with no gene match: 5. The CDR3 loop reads CASSFGTSSYEQYF. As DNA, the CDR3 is TGTGCCAGCAGCTTCGGGACTAGTTCTTACGAGCAGTACTTC.

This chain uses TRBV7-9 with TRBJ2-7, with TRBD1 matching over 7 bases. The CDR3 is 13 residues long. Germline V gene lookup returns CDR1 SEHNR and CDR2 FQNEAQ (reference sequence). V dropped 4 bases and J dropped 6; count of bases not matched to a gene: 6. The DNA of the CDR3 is TGTGCCAGCAGCTCCAACAGGGGCAGCGAGCAGTACTTC. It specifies CASSSNRGSEQYF.

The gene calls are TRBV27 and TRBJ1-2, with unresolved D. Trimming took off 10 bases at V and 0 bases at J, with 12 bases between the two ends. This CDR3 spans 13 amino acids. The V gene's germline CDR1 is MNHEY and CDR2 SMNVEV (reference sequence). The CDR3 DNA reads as TGTGCCACCCTCGGTTACGCTAACTATGGCTACACCTTC. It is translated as CATLGYANYGYTF.

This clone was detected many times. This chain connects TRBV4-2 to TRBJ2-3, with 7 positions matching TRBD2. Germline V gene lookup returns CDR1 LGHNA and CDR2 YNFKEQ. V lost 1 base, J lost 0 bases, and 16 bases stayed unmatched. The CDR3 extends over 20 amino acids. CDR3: CASSQVDGPPSGTSTDTQYF. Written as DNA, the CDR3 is TGTGCCAGCAGCCAAGTAGATGGCCCCCCTAGCGGCACTAGCACAGATACGCAGTATTTT.

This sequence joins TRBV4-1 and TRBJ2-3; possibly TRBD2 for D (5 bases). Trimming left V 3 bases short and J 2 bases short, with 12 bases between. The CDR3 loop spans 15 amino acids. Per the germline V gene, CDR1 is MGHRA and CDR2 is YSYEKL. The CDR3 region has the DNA TGCGCCAGCAGCCAGCGGGTACTAAACACAGATACGCAGTATTTT. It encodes CASSQRVLNTDTQYF.

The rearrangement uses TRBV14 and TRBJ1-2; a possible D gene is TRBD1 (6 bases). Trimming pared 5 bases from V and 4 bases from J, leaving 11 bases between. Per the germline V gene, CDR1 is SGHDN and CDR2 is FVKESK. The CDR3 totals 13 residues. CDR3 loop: CASSVGQFYGYTF. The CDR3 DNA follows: TGTGCCAGCAGCGTAGGACAGTTCTATGGCTACACCTTC.

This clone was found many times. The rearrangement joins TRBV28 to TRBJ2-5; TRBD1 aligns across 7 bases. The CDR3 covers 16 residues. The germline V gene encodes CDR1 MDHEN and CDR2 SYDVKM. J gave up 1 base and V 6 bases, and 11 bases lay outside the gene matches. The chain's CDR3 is CASRLRQGRIQETQYF. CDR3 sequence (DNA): TGTGCCAGCAGACTAAGACAGGGACGGATCCAAGAGACCCAGTACTTC.